The 15 T cell receptor beta chains in this list originate from one sample, sequenced in a study of T cell changes during pregnancy in multiple sclerosis. Assay: immunoSEQ multiplex PCR; the TCRdb copy retains only in-frame clones and omits some. Among 85,000 to 90,000 clones listed, 94% were seen once. The material was peripheral blood, obtained after pregnancy. The receptors shown here come from a female donor in good health, enrolled as a control in a pregnancy study.

V and J are TRBV5-1 and TRBJ2-1; 10 bases map to TRBD2. The V segment lost 0 bases and the J segment 5 bases; nucleotides outside the gene matches: 5. The CDR3 has 16 residues. Per germline, CDR1 SGHRS and CDR2 YFSETQ. This CDR3 is CASSLAGTSADNEQFF. The DNA for the CDR3 is TGCGCCAGCAGCTTGGCCGGGACTAGCGCCGACAATGAGCAGTTCTTC. The full variable domain, in which reference TRBV5-1 and TRBJ2-1 provide the parts outside the CDR3, is KAGVTQTPRYLIKTRGQQVTLSCSPISGHRSVSWYQQTPGQGLQFLFEYFSETQRNKGNFPGRFSGRQFSNSRSEMNVSTLELGDSALYLCASSLAGTSADNEQFFGPGTRLTVL.

V gene TRBV5-1 combines with J gene TRBJ1-1; perhaps TRBD1 as D (5 bases). Trimming left V 2 bases short and J 3 bases short, with 8 bases between. The CDR3 covers 13 residues. Germline V gives CDR1 SGHRS, CDR2 YFSETQ. The CDR3 loop is CASSFLGDTEAFF. In DNA, the CDR3 is TGCGCCAGCAGCTTCCTAGGGGACACTGAAGCTTTCTTT.

The chain is built from TRBV6-6 and TRBJ2-5, with a possible D match to TRBD1 (5 bases). This CDR3 contains 15 residues. Germline values: CDR1 MNHNY, CDR2 SVGAGI (reference sequence). Trimming took 0 bases from V and 8 from J, leaving 16 bases between them. In DNA, the CDR3 is TGTGCCAGCAGTTACTCGAAAAGGGGCCCGGATACCCAGTACTTC. Protein: CASSYSKRGPDTQYF.

The chain combines TRBV30 with TRBJ1-2; 8 bases fit TRBD1. The V and J ends lost 5 bases and 8 bases, in that order; junction bases with no gene match: 7. The length of the CDR3 is 12 residues. Germline lookup yields CDR1 GTSNPN and CDR2 SVGIG (reference sequence). The CDR3 bases are TGTGCCTGGGGCGGACAGGGTAGAGGCTACACCTTC. Protein product: CAWGGQGRGYTF. The full variable domain, with the rest looked up from reference TRBV30 and TRBJ1-2, is SQTIHQWPATLVQPVGSPLSLECTVEGTSNPNLYWYRQAAGRGLQLLFYSVGIGQISSEVPQNLSASRPQDRQFILSSKKLLLSDSGFYLCAWGGQGRGYTFGSGTRLTVV.

This sequence joins TRBV27 and TRBJ2-7; D might be TRBD1 (5 bases). This CDR3 comprises 15 residues. Germline V gene sequence: CDR1 MNHEY, CDR2 SMNVEV (reference sequence). The V end was cut by 6 bases, the J end by 2 bases, with 17 bases between. The CDR3 region has the DNA TGTGCCAGCAGGTGGGCCGCGACAGACACCTACGAGCAGTACTTC. Translated: CASRWAATDTYEQYF.

The genes are TRBV19 and TRBJ2-1, with 12 bases aligning to TRBD2. Germline V CDR1 and CDR2: LNHDA, SQIVND (reference sequence). V shed 0 bases, J shed 4 bases, and the junction held 7 bases outside the gene matches. This CDR3 is 18 amino acids long. The CDR3: CASSIDHGLAGRYNEQFF. CDR3 sequence (DNA): TGTGCCAGTAGTATAGATCACGGACTAGCGGGACGATACAATGAGCAGTTCTTC.

The rearrangement links TRBV5-1 to TRBJ2-1, with a tentative D call TRBD1 (6 bases). This CDR3 spans 17 amino acids. Trimming took off 3 bases at V and 8 bases at J, with 24 bases between the two ends. Per germline, CDR1 SGHRS and CDR2 YFSETQ. CDR3 DNA sequence: TGCGCCAGCAGCTCTACGAGATCAGGGGAATACAGTTATGAGCAGTTCTTC. Its translation: CASSSTRSGEYSYEQFF. Looking up the rest from reference TRBV5-1 and TRBJ2-1 gives the full variable domain: KAGVTQTPRYLIKTRGQQVTLSCSPISGHRSVSWYQQTPGQGLQFLFEYFSETQRNKGNFPGRFSGRQFSNSRSEMNVSTLELGDSALYLCASSSTRSGEYSYEQFFGPGTRLTVL.

CDR3 protein: CASSLSGTSGANTGELFF. CDR3 bases: TGTGCCAGCAGTTTATCCGGGACTAGCGGCGCGAACACCGGGGAGCTGTTTTTT. The chain employs TRBV27 and TRBJ2-2; 11 positions match TRBD2. V was pared by 0 bases and J by 0 bases, with 3 bases of the junction left unmatched. The CDR3 has 18 residues. CDR1 is MNHEY, CDR2 SMNVEV, per germline (reference sequence).

The rearrangement joins TRBV15 to TRBJ1-4; 8 bases match TRBD1. The V gene's germline CDR1 is LNHNV and CDR2 YYDKDF (reference sequence). V was clipped by 4 bases and J by 6 bases; unmatched bases: 7. The CDR3 is made up of 15 amino acids. In DNA form, the CDR3 reads TGTGCCACCAGCACACAGGGGGTCGAGCATGAAAAACTGTTTTTT. It specifies CATSTQGVEHEKLFF.

J is TRBJ2-7 and V is TRBV11-2; D perhaps matches TRBD2 (6 bases). Germline V lookup: CDR1 SGHAT, CDR2 FQNNGV. CDR3 length: 14 residues. With 0 bases removed from V and 6 bases from J, the gap between germline ends came to 12 bases. The CDR3 here is CASSLEPAGFEQYF. The CDR3 DNA reads as TGTGCCAGCAGCTTAGAGCCAGCGGGCTTCGAGCAGTACTTC.

The V and J genes are TRBV7-6 and TRBJ2-7; D remains ambiguous. This CDR3 spans 14 amino acids. CDR1 SGHVS and CDR2 FNYEAQ come from the germline V gene. Trimming took 1 base from V and 2 from J, leaving 9 bases between them. CDR3 residues: CASSLELRPYEQYF. The DNA for the CDR3 is TGTGCCAGCAGCTTAGAGCTACGTCCCTACGAGCAGTACTTC.

The rearrangement uses TRBV5-4 and TRBJ1-2, with 9 bases lining up with TRBD1. V lost 4 bases, J lost 0 bases, and 7 bases stayed unmatched. The CDR3 is made up of 16 amino acids. Germline CDR1 and CDR2: SGHNT and YYREEE (reference sequence). CDR3 DNA sequence: TGTGCCAGCAGCCAGGACAGGGGAAGAGCTAACTATGGCTACACCTTC. Translated, it gives CASSQDRGRANYGYTF.

This rearrangement joins TRBV5-1 to TRBJ2-5; 8 bases are shared with TRBD1. With V trimmed by 9 bases and J by 3 bases, 7 bases remained unmatched. This CDR3 has 13 residues. The germline CDR1 and CDR2 sequences are SGHRS and YFSETQ. The CDR3 loop is CATSTGDEETQYF. CDR3 coding DNA: TGCGCCACCTCGACAGGGGATGAAGAGACCCAGTACTTC.

This chain uses TRBV5-1 with TRBJ1-3; D gene unclear. Trimming left V 0 bases short and J 0 bases short, with 7 bases between. This CDR3 region has 15 residues. Germline V gene data show CDR1 as SGHRS and CDR2 as YFSETQ. The CDR3 is CASSLGSSSGNTIYF. Written as DNA, the CDR3 is TGCGCCAGCAGCTTGGGGTCTAGCTCTGGAAACACCATATATTTT. Looking up the rest from reference TRBV5-1 and TRBJ1-3 gives the full variable domain: KAGVTQTPRYLIKTRGQQVTLSCSPISGHRSVSWYQQTPGQGLQFLFEYFSETQRNKGNFPGRFSGRQFSNSRSEMNVSTLELGDSALYLCASSLGSSSGNTIYFGEGSWLTVV.

V usage is TRBV27 and J usage is TRBJ2-2; possible D gene TRBD2, 5 bases. The CDR3 has 14 amino acids. V dropped 2 bases and J dropped 5 bases, with 9 bases sitting between them. The germline V gene has CDR1 MNHEY and CDR2 SMNVEV (reference sequence). This CDR3 is CASSLGRTTGELFF. In DNA, the CDR3 is TGTGCCAGCAGTTTAGGCAGGACTACCGGGGAGCTGTTTTTT.